This TCR beta chain is drawn from a study of CD8+ T cells in alopecia areata. Extracted RNA was reverse transcribed into cDNA, the sequencing template. Method: immunoSEQ multiplex PCR; TCRdb's copy keeps in-frame clones and lacks some. Of over 200,000 clones in the sample, 57% were seen once. Those with alopecia areata gave lesional scalp punch biopsies and peripheral blood. The germline V gene has CDR1 SGHVS and CDR2 FQNEAQ. This CDR3 has 12 amino acids. Sequenced here: CD4+ T cells sorted from blood, sampled at week 0. V is TRBV7-8 and J is TRBJ2-7; 9 bases map to TRBD1. The sequence came from a human donor with alopecia areata. The CDR3 here is CATGTGKGEQYF. CDR3 nucleotide sequence: TGTGCAACCGGGACAGGGAAGGGCGAGCAGTACTTC.